Each of the 19 T cell receptor beta chains below was sequenced from the same sample in a study of T cell repertoires in cytomegalovirus infection (dated by TCRdb to the late 2010s). This specimen's treatment or condition label, interpreted: in vitro stimulation with specific CMV peptide epitopes to enrich CMV-specific T cells. These TCRs are of unknown antigen specificity. The run used an Illumina HiSeq 1500. Using fastp trimming at Q25 and MiXCR clonotype assembly, TCRdb reanalyzed the public sequencing data and kept in-frame beta chains. Rows with a matching CDR3 protein are joined into one entry that keeps the most common DNA and genes. Recorded for this sample are about 830,000 distinct CDR3 sequences; 32% of them occurred a single time. The leading ten clones occupy around 12% of the sample. The starting material was cultured CD8+ T cells from PBMCs, obtained from culture after CMV antigen stimulation. The receptors were gathered from a human donor in good health (CMV status not recorded). Some clones in this sample may be carry-over from other donors' samples.

This sequence joins TRBV10-3 and TRBJ2-2; 7 bases fit TRBD1. V gave up 2 bases and J gave up 4 bases; unmatched junction bases: 4. The CDR3 runs to 15 residues. The germline CDR1 and CDR2 sequences are ENHRY and SYGVKD. In DNA form, the CDR3 reads TGTGCCATCAGTGAGCCGTGGGACAGCACCGGGGAGCTGTTTTTT. This codes for CAISEPWDSTGELFF.

The chain recombines TRBV6-5 with TRBJ2-7, with D unresolved. The CDR3 has 14 residues. Germline loops: CDR1 MNHEY, CDR2 SVGAGI. The V and J ends lost 5 bases and 0 bases respectively, with 11 bases between them. The DNA for the CDR3 is TGTGCCAGCAGTCTAACAGAGAGCTCCTACGAGCAGTACTTC. Translated, it gives CASSLTESSYEQYF.

The chain uses TRBV6-2 or TRBV6-3 and TRBJ2-6; no clear D. The V and J ends lost 5 bases and 2 bases respectively, with 10 bases between them. The CDR3 spans 15 residues. CDR1 and CDR2 (germline): MNHEY, SVGEGT. CDR3 region: CASSLNEAGANVLTF. CDR3 sequence (DNA): TGTGCCAGCAGTCTAAATGAGGCTGGGGCCAACGTCCTGACTTTC.

This clonotype has more than one count but fewer than ten. This sequence joins TRBV4-1 and TRBJ2-1, with 9 bases lining up with TRBD1. Germline CDR1 is MGHRA and CDR2 is YSYEKL. This CDR3 is built from 14 residues. V lost 2 bases and J lost 8; bases outside the gene matches: 4. CDR3 residues: CASSQPGTGYEQFF. CDR3 in DNA: TGCGCCAGCAGCCAACCCGGGACAGGGTATGAGCAGTTCTTC.

The chain is built from TRBV13 and TRBJ2-2; maybe TRBD2 (6 bases). Trimming took 8 bases from V and 4 from J, leaving 11 bases between them. Germline assignment: CDR1 PRHDT and CDR2 FYEKMQ (reference sequence). This CDR3 comprises 13 residues. CDR3 sequence (DNA): TGTGCCAGCCATGGGCGGGGCACCGGGGAGCTGTTTTTT. Its translation is CASHGRGTGELFF. The full variable domain, in which reference TRBV13 and TRBJ2-2 provide the parts outside the CDR3, is AAGVIQSPRHLIKEKRETATLKCYPIPRHDTVYWYQQGPGQDPQFLISFYEKMQSDKGSIPDRFSAQQFSDYHSELNMSSLELGDSALYFCASHGRGTGELFFGEGSRLTVL.

The V call is TRBV6-6, the J call TRBJ1-5; TRBD1 matches at 8 bases. This CDR3 spans 14 amino acids. Germline loops: CDR1 MNHNY, CDR2 SVGAGI (reference sequence). Trimming took 7 bases from V and 6 from J; bases not matched to a gene: 8. The CDR3: CASTYGQGSQPQHF. For the CDR3, the DNA is TGTGCCAGCACCTATGGACAGGGAAGTCAGCCCCAGCATTTT.

The chain employs TRBV5-1 and TRBJ1-6, with D uncertain. V lost 6 bases to trimming and J lost 7 bases, with 14 bases between them. Germline CDR1 SGHRS, CDR2 YFSETQ. The CDR3 sequence is 14 residues long. CDR3 region: CASTGSGRNSPLHF. CDR3 nucleotide sequence: TGCGCCAGCACCGGGAGTGGCAGGAATTCACCCCTCCACTTT.

The chain couples TRBV7-6 to TRBJ1-1; D unresolved. V lost 5 bases and J lost 12, with 13 bases in between. Germline CDR1 is SGHVS and CDR2 is FNYEAQ. The CDR3 extends over 11 amino acids. The CDR3: CASSGLVEPFF. For the CDR3, the DNA is TGTGCCAGCAGCGGGTTGGTTGAGCCTTTCTTT.

This clonotype came up once. With a much larger clone just one base away, this may be a read error. The rearrangement uses TRBV7-6 and TRBJ1-6; 7 positions agree with TRBD1. Germline CDR1 is SGHVS and CDR2 is FNYEAQ. V shed 4 bases and J 9 bases; nucleotides not matched to a gene: 6. The length of the CDR3 is 14 residues. The DNA of the CDR3 is TGTGCCAGCAGCTCAGTAGGGGGCGGTTCACCCCTCCACTTT. Its translation: CASSSVGGGSPLHF.

This clonotype was found many times. This chain joins TRBV23-1 and TRBJ2-7, with TRBD2 as a possible D gene (6 bases). TRBV23-1 is marked as an open reading frame, function uncertain. V lost 0 bases to trimming and J lost 2 bases, with 26 bases between them. The CDR3 is made up of 20 amino acids. This chain's CDR3 is CASSQSTREDGTGEPYEQYV. CDR3 coding DNA: TGCGCCAGCAGTCAATCGACCCGCGAAGACGGAACGGGGGAACCCTACGAGCAGTACGTC.

The V gene is TRBV27, the J gene TRBJ2-3; D not certain. The CDR3 has 16 residues. The germline gives CDR1 MNHEY, CDR2 SMNVEV (reference sequence). The V gene lost 8 bases and the J gene lost 3 bases, with 21 bases spanning the gap. CDR3 amino acids: CASVPRPDRLTDTQYF. In DNA, the CDR3 is TGTGCCAGCGTGCCACGCCCGGACCGCTTGACAGATACGCAGTATTTT.

In its sample, this clonotype was seen many times. J is TRBJ2-7 and V is TRBV7-2, with D uncertain. This CDR3 comprises 15 residues. The germline CDR1 and CDR2 sequences are SGHTA and FQGNSA. V lost 5 bases, J lost 0 bases, and 14 bases lay in between. The CDR3: CASSPRALSSYEQYV. The CDR3 region has the DNA TGTGCCAGCAGCCCCCGGGCCCTGAGCTCCTACGAGCAGTACGTC.

A few counts support this clonotype. The J gene is TRBJ1-4, the V gene TRBV6-2 or TRBV6-3; D is unresolved. This CDR3 contains 13 residues. Trimming took 10 bases from V and 5 from J, leaving 14 bases between them. Germline loops: CDR1 MNHEY, CDR2 SVGEGT. CDR3 loop: CATLKPGNEKLFF. CDR3 DNA sequence: TGTGCCACCCTGAAGCCGGGCAATGAAAAACTGTTTTTT.

The V gene is TRBV19, the J gene TRBJ2-1; TRBD1 is a possible D gene (6 bases). The V gene lost 0 bases and the J gene lost 0 bases, with 12 bases spanning the gap. CDR3 length equals 17 residues. Germline V gene sequence: CDR1 LNHDA, CDR2 SQIVND (reference sequence). CDR3 nucleotide sequence: TGTGCCAGTAGTATAGATCTGGACAGCGACTCCTACAATGAGCAGTTCTTC. It encodes CASSIDLDSDSYNEQFF.

This clonotype was picked up many times. In DNA form, the CDR3 reads TGTGCCAGCAGCTTGGGACGAGACCCTACGATGAATGAGCAGTTCTTC. Residues: CASSLGRDPTMNEQFF. The V gene is TRBV7-6, the J gene TRBJ2-1; the D call may be TRBD1 or TRBD2 (5 bases each). The CDR3 covers 16 residues. The germline V and J ends were trimmed by 3 bases and 7 bases, with 19 bases remaining between them. Germline CDR1 and CDR2: SGHVS and FNYEAQ.

This rearrangement joins TRBV4-1 to TRBJ1-5; D is undetermined. Germline lookup yields CDR1 MGHRA and CDR2 YSYEKL. Trimming removed 4 bases at V and 6 bases at J, with 10 bases between. The CDR3 spans 13 residues. Here the CDR3 reads CASSPHAGQPQHF. The CDR3 DNA reads as TGCGCCAGCAGCCCCCACGCGGGTCAGCCCCAGCATTTT.

This clonotype was seen repeatedly, ten times or more. The V call is TRBV7-6, the J call TRBJ2-7; D is possibly TRBD1 (6 bases). V was clipped by 1 base and J by 2 bases, with 15 bases between them. CDR3 length: 16 residues. From germline, CDR1 is SGHVS and CDR2 FNYEAQ. In DNA form, the CDR3 reads TGTGCCAGCAGCTTAGGAGGTACAGGGCTCGCCTACGAGCAGTACGTC. It yields the protein CASSLGGTGLAYEQYV.

Ten or more counts support this clonotype. V is TRBV7-6 and J is TRBJ2-1, with 10 positions matching TRBD2. CDR1 SGHVS and CDR2 FNYEAQ come from the germline V gene. CDR3 length equals 15 residues. The junction had 3 bases not matched to a gene; V was cut back by 5 bases and J by 2 bases. CDR3 bases: TGTGCCAGCAGCCCTGGACTAGCGGCCTACAATGAGCAGTTCTTC. This translates into CASSPGLAAYNEQFF.

The genes are TRBV3-1 and TRBJ2-5; 8 bases are shared with TRBD1. The CDR3 is 13 residues long. The J segment lost 0 bases and the V segment lost 6 bases, leaving 0 bases of the junction unmatched. Germline V gene data show CDR1 as LGHDT and CDR2 as YNNKEL (reference sequence). The CDR3 nucleotides are TGTGCCAGCAGGGACAGGGACCAAGAGACCCAGTACTTC. This encodes CASRDRDQETQYF.